Sequencing of this TCR beta chain was carried out in a study of cytomegalovirus exposure and HLA in healthy donors. Note on this clone: The antigen is undetermined.

PCR used 60 Vbeta primers and 13 Jbeta primers. Libraries were prepared by immunoSEQ multiplex PCR; TCRdb keeps only in-frame clonotypes and omits some of them. Here the sample spans tens of thousands of clones, 67% being singletons. The V gene lost 2 bases and the J gene lost 0 bases, with 10 bases spanning the gap. The CDR3 is made up of 16 amino acids. CDR1 MNHEY and CDR2 SVGAGI come from the germline V gene. Findings of the study overall: Three chains linked to CMV were shown in vitro to be specific for CMV antigens. Among CMV-associated TCR beta chains, most appeared HLA-restricted in a later analysis. The likely explanation for a cluster of highly shared sequence variants was sequencing artifact.

The V call is TRBV6-5, the J call TRBJ1-4; possibly TRBD1 for D (5 bases). The material sequenced was PBMCs. The TCR sequence derives from a woman aged 50 to 65 in good health and CMV-seropositive. CDR3 bases: TGTGCCAGCAGTTACGGGACTGAAGCAACTAATGAAAAACTGTTTTTT. This sequence encodes CASSYGTEATNEKLFF.